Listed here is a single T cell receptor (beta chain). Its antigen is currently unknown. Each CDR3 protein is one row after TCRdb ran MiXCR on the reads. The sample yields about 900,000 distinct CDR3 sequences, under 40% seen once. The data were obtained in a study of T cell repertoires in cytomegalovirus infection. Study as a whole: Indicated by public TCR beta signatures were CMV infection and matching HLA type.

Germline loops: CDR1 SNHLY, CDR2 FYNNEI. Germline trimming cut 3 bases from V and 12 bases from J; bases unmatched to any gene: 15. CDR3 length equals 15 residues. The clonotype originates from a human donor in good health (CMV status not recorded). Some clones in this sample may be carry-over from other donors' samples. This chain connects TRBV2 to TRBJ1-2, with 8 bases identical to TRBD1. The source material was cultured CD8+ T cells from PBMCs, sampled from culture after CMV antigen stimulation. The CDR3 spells CASSESPTGALVDTF. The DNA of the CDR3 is TGTGCCAGCAGTGAGTCCCCGACAGGGGCTTTAGTAGACACCTTC.